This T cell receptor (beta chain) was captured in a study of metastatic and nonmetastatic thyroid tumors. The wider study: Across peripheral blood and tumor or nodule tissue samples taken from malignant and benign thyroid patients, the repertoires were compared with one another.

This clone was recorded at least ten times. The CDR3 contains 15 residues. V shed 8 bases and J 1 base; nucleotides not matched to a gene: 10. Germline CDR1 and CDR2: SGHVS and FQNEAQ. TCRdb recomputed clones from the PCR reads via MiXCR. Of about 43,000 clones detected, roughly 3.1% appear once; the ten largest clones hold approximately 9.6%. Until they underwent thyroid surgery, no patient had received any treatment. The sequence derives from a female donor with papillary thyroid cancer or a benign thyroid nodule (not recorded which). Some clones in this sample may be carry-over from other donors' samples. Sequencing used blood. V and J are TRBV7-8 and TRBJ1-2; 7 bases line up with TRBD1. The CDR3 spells CASARGRGYNYGYTF. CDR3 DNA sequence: TGTGCCAGCGCCAGGGGCAGGGGGTATAACTATGGCTACACCTTC.